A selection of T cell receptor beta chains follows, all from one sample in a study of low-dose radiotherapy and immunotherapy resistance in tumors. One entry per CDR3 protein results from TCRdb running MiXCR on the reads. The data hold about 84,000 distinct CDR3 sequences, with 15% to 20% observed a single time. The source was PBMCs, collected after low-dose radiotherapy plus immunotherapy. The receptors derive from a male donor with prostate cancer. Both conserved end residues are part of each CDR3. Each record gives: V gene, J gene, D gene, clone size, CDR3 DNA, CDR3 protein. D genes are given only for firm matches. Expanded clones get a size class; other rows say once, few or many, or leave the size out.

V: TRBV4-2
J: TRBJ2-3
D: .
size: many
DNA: TGTGCCAGCAGCCAAGGAGAAGCAGATACGCAGTATTTT
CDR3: CASSQGEADTQYF

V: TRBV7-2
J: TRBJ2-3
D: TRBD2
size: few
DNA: TGTGCCAGCTGTCCGGCGGGAGGGCCCACAGATACGCAGTATTTT
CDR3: CASCPAGGPTDTQYF

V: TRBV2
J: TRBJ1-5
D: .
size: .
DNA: TGTGCCAGCCGTACTAGCGGCCTATCGGGGGAGACCCAGCATTTT
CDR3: CASRTSGLSGETQHF

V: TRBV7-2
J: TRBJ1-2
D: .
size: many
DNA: TGTGCCAGCAGCTTAGACTCGACAGGTGTCTATGGCTACACCTTC
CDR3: CASSLDSTGVYGYTF

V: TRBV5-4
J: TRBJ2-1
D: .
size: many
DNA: TGTGCCAGCAGTAGCGTAGTAGCAGGGGAGCAGTTCTTC
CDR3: CASSSVVAGEQFF

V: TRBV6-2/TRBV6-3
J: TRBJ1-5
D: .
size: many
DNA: TGTGCCAGCAGTTACTCGAATACAGGACGCAATCAGCCCCAGCATTTT
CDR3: CASSYSNTGRNQPQHF

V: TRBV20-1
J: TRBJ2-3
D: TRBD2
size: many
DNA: TGCAGTGCTAGAGGCGGCCTAGCGGCCACAGATACGCAGTATTTT
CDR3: CSARGGLAATDTQYF

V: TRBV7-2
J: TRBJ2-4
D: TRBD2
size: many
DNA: TGTGCCAGCAGCTTCTCTAGCGGGAACAAAAACATTCAGTACTTC
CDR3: CASSFSSGNKNIQYF

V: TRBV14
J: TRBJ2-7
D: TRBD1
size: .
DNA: TGTGCCAGCAGCCACGAGAGAGACAGGGGGTATCGTGAACCTAGCTACGAGCAGTACTTC
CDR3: CASSHERDRGYREPSYEQYF

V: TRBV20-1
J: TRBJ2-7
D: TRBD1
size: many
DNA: TGCAGTGCGACGGGACAGGGCGGCTACGAGCAGTACTTC
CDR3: CSATGQGGYEQYF

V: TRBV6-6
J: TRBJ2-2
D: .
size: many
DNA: TGTGCCAGCAGTCGTTCCGGGGAGCTGTTTTTT
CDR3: CASSRSGELFF

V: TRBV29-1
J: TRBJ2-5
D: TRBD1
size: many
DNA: TGCAGCGTTGAGGGAGACAGGGCCCAAGAGACCCAGTACTTC
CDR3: CSVEGDRAQETQYF

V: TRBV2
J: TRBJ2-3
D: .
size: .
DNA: TGTGCCAGCATCCGCGCGGGGTCTCTGGGGGATACGCAGTATTTT
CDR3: CASIRAGSLGDTQYF

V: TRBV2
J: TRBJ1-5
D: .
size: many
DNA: TGTGCCAGCCGGGGGCAGGGCAATCAGCCCCAGCATTTT
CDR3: CASRGQGNQPQHF

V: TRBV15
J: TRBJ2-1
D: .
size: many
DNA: TGTGCCACCAGCAGAATACGGAGAGAGCAGTTCTTC
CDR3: CATSRIRREQFF

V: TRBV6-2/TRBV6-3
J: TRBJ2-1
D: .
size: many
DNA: TGTGCCAGCAGTTACGAATTGGGGTCCCGAGGGGACAATGAGCAGTTCTTC
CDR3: CASSYELGSRGDNEQFF

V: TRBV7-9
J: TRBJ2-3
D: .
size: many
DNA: TGTGCCAGCAACCTTGGTAGGGGACCCGCCTCATCGGATACGCAGTATTTT
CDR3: CASNLGRGPASSDTQYF

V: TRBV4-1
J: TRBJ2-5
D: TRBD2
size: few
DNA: TGCGCCAGCAGCCAAGATGGTAGCGGGAGGGGGGAGACCCAGTACTTC
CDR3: CASSQDGSGRGETQYF

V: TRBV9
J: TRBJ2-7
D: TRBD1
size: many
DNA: TGTGCCAGCAGCGTTGGACCTGGAGAGGGACAGGGGGTCTACGAGCAGTACTTC
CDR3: CASSVGPGEGQGVYEQYF

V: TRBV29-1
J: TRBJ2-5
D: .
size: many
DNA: TGCAGCGTTGGGGGGCGGCAAGAGACCCAGTACTTC
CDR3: CSVGGRQETQYF

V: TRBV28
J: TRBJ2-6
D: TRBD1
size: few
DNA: TGTGCCAGCAGCAGATCAATGCCGGGACAGGGCGATGGGGCCAACGTCCTGACTTTC
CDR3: CASSRSMPGQGDGANVLTF

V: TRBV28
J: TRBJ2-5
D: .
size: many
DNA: TGTGCCAGCAGTTTAGGCTGGGAGACCCAGTACTTC
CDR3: CASSLGWETQYF

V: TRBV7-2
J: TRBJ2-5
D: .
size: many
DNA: TGTGCCAGCAGCTGGTCGAAAGAGACCCAGTACTTC
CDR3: CASSWSKETQYF

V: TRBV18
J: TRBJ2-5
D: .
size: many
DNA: TGTGCCAGCTCACCGGGCGAGGAGACCCAGTACTTC
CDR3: CASSPGEETQYF

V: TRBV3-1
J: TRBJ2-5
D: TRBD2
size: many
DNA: TGTGCCAGCAGCCAAGAAGCGGGACTAGCGGGAGAAGAGACCCAGTACTTC
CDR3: CASSQEAGLAGEETQYF

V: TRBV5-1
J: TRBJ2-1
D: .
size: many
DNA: TGCGCCAGCAGAATGGACCGCGCGAGGGCCTCCTACAATGAGCAGTTCTTC
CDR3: CASRMDRARASYNEQFF

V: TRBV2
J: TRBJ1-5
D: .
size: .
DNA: TGTGCCAGCAGTGAAGACCGGAGCAGAGGTCAGCCCCAGCATTTT
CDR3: CASSEDRSRGQPQHF

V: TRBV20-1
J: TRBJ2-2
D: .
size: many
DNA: TGCAGTGCTAGCGGGAGAAGTACCGGGGAGCTGTTTTTT
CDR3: CSASGRSTGELFF

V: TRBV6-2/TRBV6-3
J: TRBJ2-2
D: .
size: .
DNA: TGTGCCAGCAGCTTGCAGCTTTCCACCGGGGAGCTGTTTTTT
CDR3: CASSLQLSTGELFF

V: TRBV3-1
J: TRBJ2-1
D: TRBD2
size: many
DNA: TGTGCCAGCAGCCCCGGGACTAGCGGGCAGTTCTTC
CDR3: CASSPGTSGQFF

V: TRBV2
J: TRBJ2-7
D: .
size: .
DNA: TGTGCCAGCAGTGATAGACTATACGAGCAGTACTTC
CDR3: CASSDRLYEQYF

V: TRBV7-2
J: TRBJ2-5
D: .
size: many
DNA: TGTGCCAGCAGCCCCGGAGGGGGGAGGGAGACCCAGTACTTC
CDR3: CASSPGGGRETQYF

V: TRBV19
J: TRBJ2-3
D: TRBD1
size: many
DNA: TGTGCCAGTAGTTCGGGACAGACGATAGGAGATACGCAGTATTTT
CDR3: CASSSGQTIGDTQYF

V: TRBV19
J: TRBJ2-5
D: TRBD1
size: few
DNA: TGTGCCAGTTCCCCCCGGGACAGGTCAGGGGAGACCCAGTACTTC
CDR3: CASSPRDRSGETQYF

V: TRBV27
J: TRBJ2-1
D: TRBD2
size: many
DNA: TGTGCCAGCAGTTTCACCCCGGGACTAGGGGGCAATGAGCAGTTCTTC
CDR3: CASSFTPGLGGNEQFF

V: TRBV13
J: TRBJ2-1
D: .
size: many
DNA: TGTGCCAGCAGCCCTATAGGAGAAAGAGCCTACAATGAGCAGTTCTTC
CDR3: CASSPIGERAYNEQFF

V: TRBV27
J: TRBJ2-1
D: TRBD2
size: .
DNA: TGTGCCAGCTGGCTTGCGGGAGGAGAGACCCAGTTCTTC
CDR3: CASWLAGGETQFF

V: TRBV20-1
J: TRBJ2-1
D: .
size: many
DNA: TGCAGTCTTGTCCAGGGGGGTGTCAATGAGCAGTTCTTC
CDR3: CSLVQGGVNEQFF

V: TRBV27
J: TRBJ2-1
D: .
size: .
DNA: TGTGCCAGCAGTTTCCGGGACCCCACCTACAATGAGCAGTTCTTC
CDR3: CASSFRDPTYNEQFF

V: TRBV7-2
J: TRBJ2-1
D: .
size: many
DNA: TGTGCCAGCAGGCCAGGAGCCCCTGAGCAGTTCTTC
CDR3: CASRPGAPEQFF

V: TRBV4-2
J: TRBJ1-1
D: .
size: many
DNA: TGTGCCAGCAGCCAGGCAGGACTCGTCGGGACTGAAGCTTTCTTT
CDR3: CASSQAGLVGTEAFF

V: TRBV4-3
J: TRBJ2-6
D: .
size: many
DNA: TGCGCCAGCAGCCAAGTAACGCGTGGGGCCAACGTCCTGACTTTC
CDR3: CASSQVTRGANVLTF

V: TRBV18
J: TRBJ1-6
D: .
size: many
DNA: TGTGCCAGCTCACCCCCGGGACGGAATAATTCACCCCTCCACTTT
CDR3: CASSPPGRNNSPLHF

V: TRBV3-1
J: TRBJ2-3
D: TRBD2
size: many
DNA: TGTGCCAGCAGCCAACTTAGTAGCGGGAGGCCCACAGATACGCAGTATTTT
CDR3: CASSQLSSGRPTDTQYF